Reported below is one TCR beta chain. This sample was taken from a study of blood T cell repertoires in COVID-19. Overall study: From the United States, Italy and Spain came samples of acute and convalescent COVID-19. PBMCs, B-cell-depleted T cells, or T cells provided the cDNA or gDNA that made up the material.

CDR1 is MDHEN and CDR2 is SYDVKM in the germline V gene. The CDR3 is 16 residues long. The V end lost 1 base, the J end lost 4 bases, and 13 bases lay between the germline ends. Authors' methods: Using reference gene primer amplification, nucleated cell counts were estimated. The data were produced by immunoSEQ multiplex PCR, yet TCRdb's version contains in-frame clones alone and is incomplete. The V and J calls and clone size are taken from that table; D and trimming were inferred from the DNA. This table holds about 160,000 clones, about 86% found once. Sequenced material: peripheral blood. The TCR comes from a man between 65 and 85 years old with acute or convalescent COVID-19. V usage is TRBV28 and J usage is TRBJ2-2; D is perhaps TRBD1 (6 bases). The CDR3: CASSLSTGFATGELFF. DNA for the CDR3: TGTGCCAGCAGTTTATCCACAGGGTTTGCCACCGGGGAGCTGTTTTTT.